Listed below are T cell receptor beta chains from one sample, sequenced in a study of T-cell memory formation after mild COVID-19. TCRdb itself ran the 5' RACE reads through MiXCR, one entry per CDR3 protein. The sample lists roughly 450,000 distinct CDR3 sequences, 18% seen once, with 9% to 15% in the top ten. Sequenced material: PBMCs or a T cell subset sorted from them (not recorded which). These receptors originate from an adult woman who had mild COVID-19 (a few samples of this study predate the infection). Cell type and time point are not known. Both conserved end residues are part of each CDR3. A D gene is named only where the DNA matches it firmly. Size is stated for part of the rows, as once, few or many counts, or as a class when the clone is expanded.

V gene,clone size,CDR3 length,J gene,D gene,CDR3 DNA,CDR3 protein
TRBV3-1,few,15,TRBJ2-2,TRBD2,TGTGCCAGCAGCCGTCTAGCGGGTAACACCGGGGAGCTGTTTTTT,CASSRLAGNTGELFF
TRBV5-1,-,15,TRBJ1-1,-,TGCGCCAGCAGCTTCCTCGACAGGTACGGCACTGAAGCTTTCTTT,CASSFLDRYGTEAFF
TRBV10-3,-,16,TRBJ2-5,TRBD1,TGTGCCATCAGTGACTCCCCGACAGGGGCCGCGGAGACCCAGTACTTC,CAISDSPTGAAETQYF
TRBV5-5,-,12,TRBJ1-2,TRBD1,TGTGCCAGCAGCTTCGACAGGGAGGGCTACACCTTC,CASSFDREGYTF
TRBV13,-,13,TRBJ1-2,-,TGTGCCAGCAGCCTGTCCGACGACTATGGCTACACCTTC,CASSLSDDYGYTF
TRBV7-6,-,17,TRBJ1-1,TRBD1,TGTGCCAGCAGCTTAGTCCGGGACAGGGGGCGAGGGACTGAAGCTTTCTTT,CASSLVRDRGRGTEAFF
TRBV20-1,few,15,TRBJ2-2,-,TGCAGTGCCCCGACAGAAGAGAACGTTGCGGGGGAGCTGTTTTTT,CSAPTEENVAGELFF
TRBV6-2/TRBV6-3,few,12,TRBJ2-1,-,TGTGCCAGCAGTAAAAGACTAGACGAGCAGTTCTTC,CASSKRLDEQFF
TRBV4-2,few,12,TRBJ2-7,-,TGTGCCAGCAGCCATAGGGACGGCGAGCAGTACTTC,CASSHRDGEQYF
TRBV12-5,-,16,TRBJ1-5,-,TGTGCTAGTGGTCTCCGAGGGGACACCAGCAATCAGCCCCAGCATTTT,CASGLRGDTSNQPQHF
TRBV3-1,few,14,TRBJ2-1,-,TGTGCCAGCAGCCAAGATACGGGGAGCAATGAGCAGTTCTTC,CASSQDTGSNEQFF
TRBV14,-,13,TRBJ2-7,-,TGTGCCAGCAGCCGACGGGCGTTCTACGAGCAGTACTTC,CASSRRAFYEQYF
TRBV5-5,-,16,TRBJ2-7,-,TGTGCCAGCAGCTTGAGTGGGCAGGGGGGGACCTACGAGCAGTACTTC,CASSLSGQGGTYEQYF
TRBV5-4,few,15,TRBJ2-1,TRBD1,TGTGCCAGCAGCTTGGAGGGACAGAGACACAATGAGCAGTTCTTC,CASSLEGQRHNEQFF
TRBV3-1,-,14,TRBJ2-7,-,TGTGCCAGCAGCCCCCCGCGAGGATTCTACGAGCAGTACTTC,CASSPPRGFYEQYF
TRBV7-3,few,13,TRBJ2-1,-,TGTGCCAGCAGCTTAATGCTGTACAATGAGCAGTTCTTC,CASSLMLYNEQFF
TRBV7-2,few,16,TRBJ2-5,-,TGTGCCAGCAGCTTATCCAGGACAAATGCGGGAGAGACCCAGTACTTC,CASSLSRTNAGETQYF
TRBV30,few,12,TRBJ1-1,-,TGTTCCTGGAGTGTATTGGGAGGTGAAGCTTTCTTT,CSWSVLGGEAFF
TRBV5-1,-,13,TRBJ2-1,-,TGCGCCAGCAGCTTGGAGTATGCGAATGAGCAGTTCTTC,CASSLEYANEQFF
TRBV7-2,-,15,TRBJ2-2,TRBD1,TGTGCCAGCAGTTCAAGGGGACAGGGTCCCGGGGAGCTGTTTTTT,CASSSRGQGPGELFF
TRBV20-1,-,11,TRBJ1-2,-,TGCAGTGCCGGGGGGTTCTATGGCTACACCTTC,CSAGGFYGYTF
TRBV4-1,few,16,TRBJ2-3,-,TGCGCCAGCAGCCAAGGGGGGCTAGCGGGCACAGATACGCAGTATTTT,CASSQGGLAGTDTQYF
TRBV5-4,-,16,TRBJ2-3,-,TGTGCCAGCAGCTTTTTACCACTTGTCGGGACAGATACGCAGTATTTT,CASSFLPLVGTDTQYF
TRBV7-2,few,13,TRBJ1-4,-,TGTGCCAGCAGCTTTGGGCAGTGTGGGAAATGGTTTTTT,CASSFGQCGKWFF
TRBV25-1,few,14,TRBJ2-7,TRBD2,TGTGCCAGCAGTGAAAGAACTAGCGGCTACGAGCAGTACTTC,CASSERTSGYEQYF
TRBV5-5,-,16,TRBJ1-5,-,TGTGCCAGCAGCAACTTGGAGTCAGGGTACGATCAGCCCCAGCATTTT,CASSNLESGYDQPQHF
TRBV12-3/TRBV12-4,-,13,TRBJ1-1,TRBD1,TGTGCCAGCAGGGGGACAGGGTTCACTGAAGCTTTCTTT,CASRGTGFTEAFF
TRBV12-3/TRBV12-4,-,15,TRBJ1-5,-,TGTGCCAGCAGTTTCCGAGGGGGTCACGATCAGCCCCAGCATTTT,CASSFRGGHDQPQHF
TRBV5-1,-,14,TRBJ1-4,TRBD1,TGCGCCAGCAACGCGGGACAGGGTTATGAAAAACTGTTTTTT,CASNAGQGYEKLFF
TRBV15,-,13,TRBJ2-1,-,TGTGCCACCAGCAGAGGGATAGCCAATGAGCAGTTCTTC,CATSRGIANEQFF
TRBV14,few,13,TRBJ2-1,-,TGTGCCAGCAGCCAAGAGGCTCGAAGTGAGCAGTTCTTC,CASSQEARSEQFF
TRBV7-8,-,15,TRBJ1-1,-,TGTGCCAGCAGCTTTGAGAGCCTTATGAACACTGAAGCTTTCTTT,CASSFESLMNTEAFF
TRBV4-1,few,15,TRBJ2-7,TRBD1,TGCGCCAGCAGCCGCGGGACAGGGTGGACCTACGAGCAGTACTTC,CASSRGTGWTYEQYF
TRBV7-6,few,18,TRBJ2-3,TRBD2,TGTGCCAGCAGCTTCGCTAGGACTAGCGGGGGGTCTACAGATACGCAGTATTTT,CASSFARTSGGSTDTQYF
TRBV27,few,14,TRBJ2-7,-,TGTGCCAGCAGACCCGACAGTATCTCCTACGAGCAGTACTTC,CASRPDSISYEQYF
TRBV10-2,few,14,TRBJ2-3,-,TGCGCCAGCAGGCGGGGACGTAGCACAGATACGCAGTATTTT,CASRRGRSTDTQYF
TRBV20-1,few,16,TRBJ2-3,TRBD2,TGCAGTGCTAGGGCGGCGGGGACTAGCGTCACAGATACGCAGTATTTT,CSARAAGTSVTDTQYF
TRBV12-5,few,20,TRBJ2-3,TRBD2,TGTGCTAGTGGTTTGGTACCGAGTCTAGCGGGCAAGTCTAGCACAGATACGCAGTATTTT,CASGLVPSLAGKSSTDTQYF
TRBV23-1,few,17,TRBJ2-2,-,TGCGCCAGCAGACACCGGGATAGCCTTGGGGGCACCGGGGAGCTGTTTTTT,CASRHRDSLGGTGELFF
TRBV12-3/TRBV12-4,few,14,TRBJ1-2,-,TGTGCCAGCAGCTCCCTCAGGGCTAACTATGGCTACACCTTC,CASSSLRANYGYTF
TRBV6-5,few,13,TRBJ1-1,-,TGTGCCACCGGGGTCCGGATCGACAGTGAAGCTTTCTTT,CATGVRIDSEAFF
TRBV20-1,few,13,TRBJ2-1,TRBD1,TGCAGTGCCCCCCAGACAGGGGGCAATGAGCAGTTCTTC,CSAPQTGGNEQFF